This TCR beta chain is drawn from a study of blood T cell repertoires in COVID-19. Trimming cost V 7 bases and J 0 bases; bases outside gene matches: 11. CDR1 SGHTA and CDR2 FQGTGA come from the germline V gene. The CDR3 length is 17 residues. Here immunoSEQ multiplex PCR was the method, and the copy in TCRdb shows in-frame clones only, minus some. Found here are some 150,000 clones, 75% to 95% of them singletons; the top ten hold less than 0.6%. This clone was picked up a small number of times. The sequence came from a man aged 45-65 years with acute or convalescent COVID-19. The chain combines TRBV7-3 with TRBJ2-2, with 7 bases that match TRBD2. The material sequenced was peripheral blood. CDR3: CASTLRAGTANTGELFF. CDR3 in DNA: TGTGCCAGCACCTTGAGAGCGGGAACCGCGAACACCGGGGAGCTGTTTTTT.